These 3 T cell receptor beta chains originate from one sample sequenced in a study of T cells in Graves' hyperthyroidism and ophthalmopathy. The investigators amplified TCR beta CDR3 regions from RNA transcripts. When the TCR CDR3 underwent first-round RT-PCR, the HTBI primer set was used. One entry per CDR3 protein results from TCRdb running MiXCR on the multiplex PCR reads. The sample yields some 600,000 distinct CDR3 sequences, roughly 13% seen once. The sample consisted of blood. Receptors originate from a woman aged 25 to 39 with Graves' hyperthyroidism that later progressed to Graves' ophthalmopathy.

This clonotype was counted at least ten times. The chain is built from TRBV10-3 and TRBJ2-7; the match to TRBD1 covers 7 bases. The ends lost 4 bases at V and 6 bases at J; junction bases unmatched: 12. In germline, CDR1 is ENHRY, CDR2 SYGVKD. The CDR3 is made up of 15 amino acids. This CDR3 is CAISAPSGQVSEQYF. The CDR3 bases are TGTGCCATCAGTGCCCCCTCAGGACAGGTCAGCGAGCAGTACTTC.

This clonotype was observed at least ten times. At one of its ends the junction is not consistent with the germline gene, which may arise from a read error. The CDR3 sequence: CSTRALAVDTQYF. The CDR3 nucleotides read TGCAGTACTAGAGCACTAGCGGTGGATACGCAGTATTTT. V and J are TRBV20-1 and TRBJ2-3; 8 nucleotides agree with TRBD2. Germline CDR1 is DFQATT and CDR2 is SNEGSKA (reference sequence). This CDR3 has 13 residues.

This clonotype has ten or more counts. V and J are TRBV2 and TRBJ2-1; D remains unclear. CDR1 and CDR2 (germline): SNHLY, FYNNEI. Deletions cut 6 bases from V and 7 bases from J, with 7 bases between. This CDR3 spans 11 amino acids. The CDR3 region has the DNA TGTGCCAGCAGGGGCCTAAATGAGCAGTTCTTC. It encodes CASRGLNEQFF.